This TCR beta chain was documented in a study of blood T cell repertoires in COVID-19 (dated by TCRdb to 2020 to 2021). For the study in its entirety: Samples from collaborators originated in the United States, Italy and Spain and spanned both the acute and convalescent phases of COVID-19. The material from the prospective study consisted of cDNA or gDNA derived from T cells, B-cell-depleted T cells, or PBMCs. Deeply sampled blood TCRbeta repertoires from subjects exposed to, actively infected with, or recovered from COVID-19 were included in the dataset. A freely available public database, intended as a resource for researchers studying the immune response to SARS-CoV-2, is where the repertoires were released. The samples were drawn from the first 160 participants of the ongoing ImmuneRACE study and from 1,254 subjects provided by 6 global collaborators. A de-identified subject ID, COVID-19 status, age in years and sex were almost always included in the sample metadata. HLA class I and class II types, where available, came from metadata supplied by the sample provider rather than from assay-based typing. What the study reported, not specific to this receptor: How much clinical and demographic metadata was included differed by source and by participant, and the metadata was provided uncurated.

Looking up the germline V gene (reference sequence) yields CDR1 SEHNR and CDR2 FQNEAQ. V has 2 bases trimmed and J has 1 base trimmed; junction bases matching no gene number 9. From the cysteine up to the phenylalanine, the CDR3 has a length of 17 residues. Here the CDR3 DNA is all that survives: 51 bases in frame from base 1. Comment on this clone: Its specific antigen is unknown. The sample holds no much larger clone one base away, and base qualities are not on file.

Enrolling through a virtual design, the prospective study's participants ranged in age from roughly 18 to 89 years and lived across approximately 25 United States geographic areas. To assign participants to cohorts, the prospective study relied on clinical history that participants themselves reported in a screening survey and a study questionnaire. Recovered participants in ImmuneRACE Cohort 3 were defined by two consecutive negative NP/OP PCR tests, clearance by a healthcare professional, or resolution of symptoms. In the prospective study, whole blood, serum and a nasopharyngeal or oropharyngeal swab were collected from each participant by mobile phlebotomists. Over a roughly 2-month period, participants in the prospective study had the option of providing additional blood draws and questionnaires. Blood samples from the prospective study were shipped frozen or at room temperature prior to DNA extraction.

TCRbeta CDR3 regions were amplified from genomic DNA by means of the immunoSEQ Assay, a bias-controlled multiplex PCR. On the authors' methods: The number of nucleated cells in each sample was estimated by amplification of reference gene primers within the assay. To quantify the absolute abundance of each unique TCRbeta CDR3 rearrangement, sequence reads were collapsed and filtered. For each sample, productive Simpson clonality was calculated by taking the square root of Simpson's diversity index across productive rearrangements. In TCRdb, the immuneACCESS table is reduced to in-frame sequences with V and J assigned. These tables do not hold every clone; where another copy was compared, an unresolved V gene accounts for under half, and the others remain unexplained. The DNA gave D and trimming, while V, J and clone size come from that table. The sample yields 150,000 to 200,000 clones; almost 85% were counted once. About 11% of the sample is in the top ten clones.

This chain is built from TRBV7-9 and TRBJ1-2, with 8 middle bases fitting TRBD1. Sequenced sample: PBMCs or T cells enriched from blood (not recorded which). The origin of this receptor is a middle-aged man who had recovered from COVID-19. The CDR3 region has the sequence CASSLFQGAQDNYGYTF. In nucleotides, the sequence is TGTGCCAGCAGCTTATTTCAGGGGGCGCAAGATAACTATGGCTACACCTTC.